One and the same sample provided the 2 T cell receptor beta chains below, sequenced in a study of blood T cell repertoires in COVID-19. Produced via immunoSEQ multiplex PCR; TCRdb's table is partial and in-frame only. The repertoire holds roughly 190,000 clones, 82% seen once, with 4.5% to 6.5% in the top ten. Sequenced input: PBMCs or T cells enriched from blood (not recorded which). Receptor source: a woman aged 55 to 70 with acute COVID-19.

This clone was detected only once. V usage is TRBV11-2 and J usage is TRBJ2-7; 8 positions agree with TRBD2. Germline V lookup: CDR1 SGHAT, CDR2 FQNNGV. The V and J ends lost 6 bases and 3 bases, in that order; junction bases with no gene match: 7. The CDR3 runs to 14 residues. The CDR3 region is CASSRSSGLYEQYV. For the CDR3, the DNA is TGTGCCAGCAGTCGCTCTAGCGGGCTCTACGAGCAGTACGTC.

The chain recombines TRBV6-1 with TRBJ1-1; possible D gene TRBD1, 5 bases. CDR1 is MNHNS, CDR2 SASEGT, per germline. This CDR3 comprises 14 residues. V was cut by 3 bases and J by 4 bases, with 12 bases left in between. The CDR3 loop reads CASSDPRGITEAFF. The CDR3, as DNA: TGTGCCAGCAGTGACCCCCGGGGGATCACTGAAGCTTTCTTT.